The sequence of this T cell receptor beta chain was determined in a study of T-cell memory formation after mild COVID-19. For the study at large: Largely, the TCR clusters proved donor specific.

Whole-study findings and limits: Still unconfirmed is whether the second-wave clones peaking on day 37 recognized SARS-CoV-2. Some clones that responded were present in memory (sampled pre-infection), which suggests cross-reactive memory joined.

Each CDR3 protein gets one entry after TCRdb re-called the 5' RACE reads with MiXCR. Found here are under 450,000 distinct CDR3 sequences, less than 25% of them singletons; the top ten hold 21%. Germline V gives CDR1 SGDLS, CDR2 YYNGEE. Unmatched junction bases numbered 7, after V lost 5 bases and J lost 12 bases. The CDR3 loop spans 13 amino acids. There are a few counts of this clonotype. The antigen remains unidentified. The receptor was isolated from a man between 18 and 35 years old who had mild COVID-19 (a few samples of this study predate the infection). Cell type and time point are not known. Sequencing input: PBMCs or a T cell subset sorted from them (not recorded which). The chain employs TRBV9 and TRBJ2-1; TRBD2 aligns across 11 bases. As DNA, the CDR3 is TGTGCCAGCAGTCCCCTAGCGGGGGGACCGCAGTTCTTC. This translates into CASSPLAGGPQFF.